This T cell receptor (beta chain) comes out of a study of beta chain features in type 1 diabetes. This clone was observed a few times. Antigen: not known. All of the isolated RNA was reverse transcribed, so expressed TCRB transcripts were sequenced. Profiled with immunoSEQ multiplex PCR; TCRdb holds only in-frame clones, not every one. The sample yields fewer than 550,000 clones, roughly 11% seen once. Based on CD45RO/CCR7/CD25/CD127/CD95/CD27, CD4+ regulatory, stem cell-like memory, naive and central memory cells were sorted. Study results and caveats: Among patients, naive, central memory and Treg TCRB repertoires appeared more similar than among healthy donors. A possible short-template PCR bias applies equally to patients and controls. Type 1 diabetes patients showed a moderate but significant shortening of TCRB CDR3s in all four CD4+ subsets.

The junction had 9 bases not matched to a gene; V was cut back by 1 base and J by 4 bases. The germline V gene encodes CDR1 SGHDN and CDR2 FVKESK. The CDR3 is 16 residues long. The receptor's source is a woman aged 18-29 years in good health. Material for sequencing was naive CD4+ T cells from blood. The chain uses TRBV14 and TRBJ2-5; 7 positions match TRBD2. The CDR3 region has the DNA TGTGCCAGCAGCCAAGGTGGCTGGGGCGGGGGAGAGACCCAGTACTTC. Its protein product is CASSQGGWGGGETQYF.